A selection of T cell receptor beta chains follows, all from one sample in a study of blood T cell repertoires in COVID-19. Profiling relied on immunoSEQ multiplex PCR, and the TCRdb table lists in-frame clones only, not all of them. The sample holds about 320,000 clones, approximately 81% seen once. Input material: PBMCs or T cells enriched from blood (not recorded which). Receptors were obtained from a woman in her twenties or thirties who had been exposed to COVID-19. CDR3s include the opening cysteine and the closing phenylalanine or tryptophan. Fields, in order: CDR3 length, V gene, D gene, CDR3 protein. The D gene is left open where the match is weak.

17,TRBV27,TRBD1,CASRPGQGSPGANVLTF
14,TRBV13,-,CASSPATSFNEQFF
11,TRBV6-5,TRBD2,CASSPGTTQFF
19,TRBV4-3,TRBD2,CASSTSLAGVLSSYNEQFF
16,TRBV6-4,TRBD2,CASSDSSGGATGELFF
14,TRBV2,-,CASSQGPSNQPQHF
16,TRBV5-1,-,CASSLARASSGNTIYF
16,TRBV7-2,TRBD1,CASSQRTGGIGSPLHF
14,TRBV30,TRBD2,CAWGRGGTYNEQFF
12,TRBV13,TRBD1,CASSSTGAEAFF
18,TRBV3-1/TRBV3-2,-,CASSQDGWVGGPYNEQFF
15,TRBV27,-,CASSLLDSSYNEQFF
12,TRBV2,-,CASSDTNYGYTF
13,TRBV12-3/TRBV12-4,-,CASSLGQDNEQFF
14,TRBV30,-,CAWSPQGLGNTIYF
13,TRBV4-3,-,CASSQEALGGQFF
20,TRBV2,TRBD2,CASSKEMGGLAGARTDTQYF
14,TRBV27,TRBD1,CASSFSRGDSPLHF
15,TRBV6-5,-,CASSLRASSSYEQYF
14,TRBV14,-,CASSQLAADYGYTF
16,TRBV29-1,TRBD1,CSVTYGTGVLPYEQYF
16,TRBV19,-,CASSIRGGASTDTQYF
16,TRBV11-3,TRBD2,CASSLVLAGGLDEQFF
12,TRBV28,-,CASSLQAYEQYF
13,TRBV3-1/TRBV3-2,-,CASSQRGSDEQYF
15,TRBV7-2,-,CASSLTARNTGELFF
13,TRBV29-1,TRBD1,CSVGDRGDSPLHF